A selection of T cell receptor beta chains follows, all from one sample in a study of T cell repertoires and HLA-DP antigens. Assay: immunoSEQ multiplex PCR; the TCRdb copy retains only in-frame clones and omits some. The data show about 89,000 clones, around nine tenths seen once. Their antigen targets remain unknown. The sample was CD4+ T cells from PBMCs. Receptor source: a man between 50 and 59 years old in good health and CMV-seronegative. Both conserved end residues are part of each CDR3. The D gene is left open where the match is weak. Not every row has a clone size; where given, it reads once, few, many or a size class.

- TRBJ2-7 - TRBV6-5 CASSSTTGPGRGEQYF TGTGCCAGCAGTTCTACCACGGGGCCTGGCCGAGGCGAGCAGTACTTC
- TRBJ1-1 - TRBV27 CASSSTAEAFF TGTGCCAGCAGTTCGACAGCTGAAGCTTTCTTT
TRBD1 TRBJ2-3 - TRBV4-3 CASSQQTGGSTDTQYF TGCGCCAGCAGCCAACAGACAGGGGGAAGCACAGATACGCAGTATTTT
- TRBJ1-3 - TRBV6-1 CASSEKRSRSGNTIYF TGTGCCAGCAGTGAAAAGCGGTCTCGCTCTGGAAACACCATATATTTT
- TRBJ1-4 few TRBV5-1 CASSPTVATNEKLFF TGCGCCAGCAGCCCTACAGTTGCAACTAATGAAAAACTGTTTTTT
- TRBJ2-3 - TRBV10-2 CASSVGYPVNTQYF TGCGCCAGCAGTGTGGGCTACCCCGTAAATACGCAGTATTTT
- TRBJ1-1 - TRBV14 CASSQFPTTEAFF TGTGCCAGCAGCCAATTCCCAACCACTGAAGCTTTCTTT
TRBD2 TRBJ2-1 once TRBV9 CASSVGVAGGNNEQFF TGTGCCAGCAGCGTAGGAGTGGCGGGAGGGAACAATGAGCAGTTCTTC
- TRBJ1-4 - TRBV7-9 CASSFRLGTTTNEKLFF TGTGCCAGCAGCTTCCGCCTAGGAACCACAACTAATGAAAAACTGTTTTTT
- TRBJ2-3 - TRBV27 CASRPGYLTDTQYF TGTGCCAGCCGCCCGGGGTACCTCACAGATACGCAGTATTTT
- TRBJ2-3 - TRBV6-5 CASRPTFTDTQYF TGTGCCAGCAGGCCGACTTTCACAGATACGCAGTATTTT
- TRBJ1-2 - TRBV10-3 CAISGSEGRGYTF TGTGCCATCAGTGGGTCGGAGGGACGTGGCTACACCTTC
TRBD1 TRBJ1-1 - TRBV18 CASSPPDRVRTEAFF TGTGCCAGCTCACCGCCAGACAGGGTTCGGACTGAAGCTTTCTTT
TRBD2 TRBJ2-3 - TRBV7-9 CASSFPKLAGGWRADTQYF TGTGCCAGCAGCTTTCCGAAGCTAGCGGGAGGCTGGCGGGCAGATACGCAGTATTTT
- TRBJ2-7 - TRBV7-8 CASSLGQISYEQYF TGTGCCAGCAGCTTAGGACAGATCTCCTACGAGCAGTACTTC
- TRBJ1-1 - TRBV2 CASRRYTEAFF TGTGCCAGCAGAAGGTACACTGAAGCTTTCTTT
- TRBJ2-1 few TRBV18 CASSPLGNEQFF TGTGCCAGCTCTCCTCTAGGTAATGAGCAGTTCTTC
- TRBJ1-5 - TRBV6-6 CASSLQGSNQPQHF TGTGCCAGCAGCTTACAGGGTAGCAATCAGCCCCAGCATTTT
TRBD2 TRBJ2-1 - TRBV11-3 CASSPGFVAGGRNEQFF TGTGCCAGCAGCCCGGGGTTCGTAGCGGGAGGGCGGAATGAGCAGTTCTTC
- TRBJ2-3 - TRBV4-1 CASSQDLTRTQYF TGCGCCAGCAGCCAAGATCTCACTAGAACGCAGTATTTT
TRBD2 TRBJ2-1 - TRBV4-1 CASSQVEILAGNNEQFF TGCGCCAGCAGCCAAGTGGAGATACTAGCGGGTAACAATGAGCAGTTCTTC
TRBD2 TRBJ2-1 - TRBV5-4 CASSLNGLAGGEEQFF TGTGCCAGCAGCTTGAACGGACTAGCGGGGGGGGAGGAGCAGTTCTTC
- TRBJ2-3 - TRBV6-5 CASRQPSTDTQYF TGTGCCAGCAGACAGCCTAGCACAGATACGCAGTATTTT
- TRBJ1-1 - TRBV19 CASSIESEAFF TGTGCCAGTAGTATTGAGAGTGAAGCTTTCTTT
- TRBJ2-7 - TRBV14 CASSQARGYEQYF TGTGCCAGCAGCCAGGCGAGGGGCTACGAGCAGTACTTC
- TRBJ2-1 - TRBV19 CASSSRTINEQFF TGTGCCAGTAGTAGTCGGACTATTAATGAGCAGTTCTTC
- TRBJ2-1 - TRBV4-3 CASSQAGSDEQFF TGCGCCAGCAGCCAAGCGGGGTCGGATGAGCAGTTCTTC
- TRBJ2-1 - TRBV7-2 CASSRYRQDFEFF TGTGCCAGCAGCCGCTACCGACAGGACTTTGAGTTCTTC
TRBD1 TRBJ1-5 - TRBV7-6 CASSSGQGYNQPQHF TGTGCCAGCAGCTCCGGACAGGGGTACAATCAGCCCCAGCATTTT
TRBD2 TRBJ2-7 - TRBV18 CASSPPGLSYEQYF TGTGCCAGCTCACCCCCGGGACTATCCTACGAGCAGTACTTC
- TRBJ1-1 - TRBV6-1 CASSERGNTEAFF TGTGCCAGCAGTGAAAGAGGGAACACTGAAGCTTTCTTT
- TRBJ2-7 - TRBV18 CASSPRRDYEQYF TGTGCCAGCTCACCGCGCAGGGACTACGAGCAGTACTTC
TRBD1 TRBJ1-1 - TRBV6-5 CASSYRGRNTEAFF TGTGCCAGCAGTTACAGGGGGCGGAACACTGAAGCTTTCTTT
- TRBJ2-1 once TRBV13 CASSLHGEQFF TGTGCCAGCAGCTTACATGGTGAGCAGTTCTTC
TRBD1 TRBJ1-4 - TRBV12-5 CASGLATGGRRYEKLFF TGTGCTAGTGGTTTGGCCACAGGGGGAAGGCGCTATGAAAAACTGTTTTTT